This T cell receptor (beta chain) derives from a study of regulatory T cells in long-lasting Graves disease. This clonotype was counted a few times. What it binds is not known. iRepertoire HTBI primers and Arm-PCR of CDR3 regions built TCR beta libraries. Each CDR3 protein is one row after TCRdb ran MiXCR on the multiplex PCR reads. This repertoire shows 440,000 or so distinct CDR3 sequences, approximately 16% found once; its top ten account for approximately 12%. As to time point: newly diagnosed GD, antithyroid drugs for less than 3 months. PBMC-extracted RNA yielded the TCR library. Criteria from the American Thyroid Association guidelines were applied to diagnose Graves' disease. The V segment lost 0 bases and the J segment 3 bases; nucleotides outside the gene matches: 4. CDR3 length: 16 residues. The germline gives CDR1 SGHAT, CDR2 FQNNGV. Study-wide points: Persistent patients shared more public clonotypes (about 2,900) than new patients (just under 1,000).

These data were also reused for a study on T cells in Graves' hyperthyroidism and ophthalmopathy.

The material sequenced was peripheral blood mononuclear cells (PBMCs), taken at new diagnosis, from a patient treated with antithyroid drugs. This clonotype originated in a woman aged 30 to 39 with Graves disease. The chain carries TRBV11-2 and TRBJ2-3, with 9 bases identical to TRBD2. The CDR3, as DNA: TGTGCCAGCAGCTTAGATGCTAGCGGGACGACAGATACGCAGTATTTT. Its translation: CASSLDASGTTDTQYF.